These 6 T cell receptor beta chains originate from one sample sequenced in a study of response to subunit inactivated influenza vaccine. TCRdb redid the calling of the RT-PCR reads with MiXCR, one entry per CDR3 protein. In the table there are around 540,000 distinct CDR3 sequences, about 10% of which are singletons. This specimen consisted of PBMCs from blood, obtained on the day of vaccination. The receptors were gathered from a man in his fifties or sixties who received an inactivated influenza vaccine.

The chain has TRBV19 and TRBJ1-6, with a possible D match to TRBD1 (5 bases). The CDR3 length is 19 residues. Trimming shortened V by 7 bases and J by 0 bases, and 22 bases separated the two germline ends. Germline values: CDR1 LNHDA, CDR2 SQIVND (reference sequence). The CDR3 DNA reads as TGTGCCAGTACCTCTCACGGGACCTCAATTAGCTCCTATAATTCACCCCTCCACTTT. This sequence encodes CASTSHGTSISSYNSPLHF. The whole variable domain, remainder taken from reference TRBV19 and TRBJ1-6, is DGGITQSPKYLFRKEGQNVTLSCEQNLNHDAMYWYRQDPGQGLRLIYYSQIVNDFQKGDIAEGYSVSREKKESFPLTVTSAQKNPTAFYLCASTSHGTSISSYNSPLHFGNGTRLTVT.

This clonotype was found a few times. The rearrangement links TRBV20-1 to TRBJ2-3, with D unclear. The germline V gene encodes CDR1 DFQATT and CDR2 SNEGSKA (reference sequence). The length of the CDR3 is 13 residues. The V end was cut by 2 bases, the J end by 2 bases, with 8 bases between. CDR3 bases: TGCAGTGCTAGAAGTCCGACCACAGATACGCAGTATTTT. It yields the protein CSARSPTTDTQYF.

This clonotype was observed a few times. The gene calls are TRBV5-1 and TRBJ2-7; 11 bases line up with TRBD1. The trim removed 2 bases at V and 5 bases at J, leaving 9 bases unmatched. The germline CDR1 and CDR2 sequences are SGHRS and YFSETQ. The CDR3 is made up of 16 amino acids. The CDR3 sequence is CASSLQSGQGGHEQYF. The CDR3 nucleotides read TGCGCCAGCAGCTTACAATCGGGACAGGGGGGCCACGAGCAGTACTTC.

This clonotype was found a few times. The rearrangement joins TRBV7-2 to TRBJ2-2, with 8 bases that match TRBD2. V lost 6 bases to trimming and J lost 6 bases; unmatched junction nucleotides: 12. Germline CDR1 reads SGHTA; CDR2 reads FQGNSA. The CDR3 runs 16 residues. The CDR3 sequence is CASRLTSVTLSGELFF. In DNA form, the CDR3 reads TGTGCCAGCAGGCTGACTAGCGTTACTTTATCCGGGGAGCTGTTTTTT.

This clonotype has only a few counts. This rearrangement joins TRBV6-2 or TRBV6-3 to TRBJ1-5; D is unresolved. V dropped 5 bases and J dropped 3 bases, with 14 bases sitting between them. This CDR3 region has 15 residues. CDR1 is MNHEY and CDR2 is SVGEGT in the germline V gene. As DNA, the CDR3 is TGTGCCAGCAGTCCCCTGAGGCAGGACAATCAGCCCCAGCATTTT. It is translated as CASSPLRQDNQPQHF.

In the case of this clonotype: This clone may be a read error of a much larger clone one base away. V gene TRBV29-1 combines with J gene TRBJ2-1; possible D gene TRBD2, 6 bases. Germline CDR1 is SQVTM and CDR2 is ANQGSEA. Trimming stripped 6 bases from V and 7 bases from J, with 19 bases between. The CDR3 is 14 amino acids. CDR3 coding DNA: TGCAGCGTACTCCTGGGACTTACTCGAAATGAGCAGTTCTTC. Residues: CSVLLGLTRNEQFF.